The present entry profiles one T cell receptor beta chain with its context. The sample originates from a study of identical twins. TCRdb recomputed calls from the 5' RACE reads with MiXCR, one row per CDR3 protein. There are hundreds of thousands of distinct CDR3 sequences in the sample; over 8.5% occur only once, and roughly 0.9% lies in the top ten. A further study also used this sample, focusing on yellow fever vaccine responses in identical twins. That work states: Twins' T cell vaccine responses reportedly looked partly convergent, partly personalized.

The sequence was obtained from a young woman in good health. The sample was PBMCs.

CDR3 region: CASSQVAGHEQYF. CDR3 sequence (DNA): TGTGCCAGCAGCCAAGTTGCGGGGCACGAGCAGTACTTC. V is TRBV3-1 and J is TRBJ2-7, with D possibly TRBD2 on 6 matching bases. Trimming pared 1 base from V and 5 bases from J, leaving 9 bases between. This CDR3 spans 13 amino acids. CDR1 LGHDT and CDR2 YNNKEL come from the germline V gene (reference sequence).